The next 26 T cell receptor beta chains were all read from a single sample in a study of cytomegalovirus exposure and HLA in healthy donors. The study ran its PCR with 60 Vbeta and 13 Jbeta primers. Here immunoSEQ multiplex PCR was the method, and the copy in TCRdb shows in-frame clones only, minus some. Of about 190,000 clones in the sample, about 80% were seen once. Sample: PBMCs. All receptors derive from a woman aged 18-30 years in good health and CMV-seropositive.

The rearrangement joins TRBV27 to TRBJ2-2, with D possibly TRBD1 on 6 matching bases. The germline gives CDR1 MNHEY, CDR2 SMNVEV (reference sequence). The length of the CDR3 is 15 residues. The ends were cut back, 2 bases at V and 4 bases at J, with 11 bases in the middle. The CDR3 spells CASSLLRGGTGELFF. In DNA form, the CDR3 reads TGTGCCAGCAGTTTACTCAGGGGTGGCACCGGGGAGCTGTTTTTT.

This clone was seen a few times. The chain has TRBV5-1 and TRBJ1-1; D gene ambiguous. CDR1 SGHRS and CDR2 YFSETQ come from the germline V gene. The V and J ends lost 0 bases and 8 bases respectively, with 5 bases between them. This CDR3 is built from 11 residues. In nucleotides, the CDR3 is TGCGCCAGCAGCTTGGAAGAGGAAGCTTTCTTT. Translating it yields CASSLEEEAFF.

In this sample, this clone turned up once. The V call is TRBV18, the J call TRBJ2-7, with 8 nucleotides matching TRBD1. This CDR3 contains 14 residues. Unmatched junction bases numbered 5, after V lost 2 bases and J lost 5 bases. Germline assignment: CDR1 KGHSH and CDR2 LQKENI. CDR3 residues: CASSPAAGGHEQYV. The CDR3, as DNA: TGTGCCAGCTCACCAGCGGCAGGGGGCCACGAGCAGTACGTC.

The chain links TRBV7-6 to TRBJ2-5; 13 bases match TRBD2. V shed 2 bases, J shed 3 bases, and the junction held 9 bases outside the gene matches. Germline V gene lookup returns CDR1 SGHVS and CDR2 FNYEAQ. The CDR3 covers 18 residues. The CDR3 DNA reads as TGTGCCAGCAGCTTACTGGGCGGACTAGCGGGGGCCGAAGAGACCCAGTACTTC. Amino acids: CASSLLGGLAGAEETQYF.

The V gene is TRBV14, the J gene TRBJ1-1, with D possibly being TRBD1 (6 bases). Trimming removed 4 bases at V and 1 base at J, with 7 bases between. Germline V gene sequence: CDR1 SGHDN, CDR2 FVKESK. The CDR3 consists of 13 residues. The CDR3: CASSLGQNTEAFF. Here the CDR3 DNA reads TGTGCCAGCAGCCTGGGACAGAACACTGAAGCTTTCTTT.

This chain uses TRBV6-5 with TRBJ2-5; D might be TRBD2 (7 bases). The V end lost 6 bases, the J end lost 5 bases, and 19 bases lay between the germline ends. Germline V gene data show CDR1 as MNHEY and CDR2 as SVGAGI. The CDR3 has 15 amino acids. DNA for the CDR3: TGTGCCAGCAGAGAGCCGGGCAGGGGAGGGGAGACCCAGTACTTC. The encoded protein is CASREPGRGGETQYF.

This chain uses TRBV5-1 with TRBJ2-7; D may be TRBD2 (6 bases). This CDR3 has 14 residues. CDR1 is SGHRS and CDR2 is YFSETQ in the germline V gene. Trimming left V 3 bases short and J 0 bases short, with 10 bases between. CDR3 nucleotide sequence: TGCGCCAGCAGCTGGGGGGACCACTCCTACGAGCAGTACTTC. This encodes CASSWGDHSYEQYF.

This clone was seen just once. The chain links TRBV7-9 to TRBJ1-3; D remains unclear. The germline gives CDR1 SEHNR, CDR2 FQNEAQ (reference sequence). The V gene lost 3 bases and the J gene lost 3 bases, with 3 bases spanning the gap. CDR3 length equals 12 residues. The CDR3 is CASSFGGNTIYF. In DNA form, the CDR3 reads TGTGCCAGCAGCTTCGGTGGAAACACCATATATTTT.

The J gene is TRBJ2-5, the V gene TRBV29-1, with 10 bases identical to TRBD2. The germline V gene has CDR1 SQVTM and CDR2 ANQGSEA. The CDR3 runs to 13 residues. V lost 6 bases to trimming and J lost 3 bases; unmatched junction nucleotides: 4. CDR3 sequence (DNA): TGCAGCGTACCAGGACTAGCGGAAGAGACCCAGTACTTC. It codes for CSVPGLAEETQYF.

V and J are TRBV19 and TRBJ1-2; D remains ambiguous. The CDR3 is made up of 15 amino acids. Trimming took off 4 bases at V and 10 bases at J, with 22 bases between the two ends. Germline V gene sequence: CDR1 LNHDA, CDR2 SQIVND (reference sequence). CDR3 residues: CASSSLGDIAVHYTF. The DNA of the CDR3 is TGTGCCAGTAGTAGCCTCGGTGACATCGCTGTGCACTACACCTTC.

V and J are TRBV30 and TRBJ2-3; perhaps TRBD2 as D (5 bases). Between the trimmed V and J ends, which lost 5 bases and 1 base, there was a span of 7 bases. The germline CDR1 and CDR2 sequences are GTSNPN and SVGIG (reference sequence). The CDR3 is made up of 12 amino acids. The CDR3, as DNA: TGTGCCTGGGGGAGCGGCACAGATACGCAGTATTTT. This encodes CAWGSGTDTQYF.

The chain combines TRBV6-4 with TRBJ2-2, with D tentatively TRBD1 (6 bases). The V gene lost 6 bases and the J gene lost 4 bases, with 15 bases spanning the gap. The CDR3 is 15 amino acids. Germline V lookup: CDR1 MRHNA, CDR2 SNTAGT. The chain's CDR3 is CASSPGTLSTGELFF. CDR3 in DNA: TGTGCCAGCAGCCCCGGGACACTGAGCACCGGGGAGCTGTTTTTT.

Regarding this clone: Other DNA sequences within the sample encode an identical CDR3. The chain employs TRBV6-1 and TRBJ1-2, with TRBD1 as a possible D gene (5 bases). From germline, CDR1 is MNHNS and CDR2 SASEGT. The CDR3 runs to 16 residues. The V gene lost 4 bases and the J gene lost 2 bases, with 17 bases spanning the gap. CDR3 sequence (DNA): TGTGCCAGCAGTGCCTACTCCACAGGCTTCAACTATGGCTACACCTTC. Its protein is CASSAYSTGFNYGYTF.

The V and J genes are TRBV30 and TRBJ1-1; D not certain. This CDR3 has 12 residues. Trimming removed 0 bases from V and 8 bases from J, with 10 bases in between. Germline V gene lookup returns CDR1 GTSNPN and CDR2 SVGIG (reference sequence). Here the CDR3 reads CAWSVLGGEAFF. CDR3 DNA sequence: TGTGCCTGGAGTGTGTTAGGAGGGGAAGCTTTCTTT.

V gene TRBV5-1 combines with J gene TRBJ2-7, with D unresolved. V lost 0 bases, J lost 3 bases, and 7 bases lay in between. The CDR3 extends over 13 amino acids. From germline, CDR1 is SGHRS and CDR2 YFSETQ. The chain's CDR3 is CASSLGHNYEQYF. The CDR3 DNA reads TGCGCCAGCAGCTTGGGACATAACTACGAGCAGTACTTC.

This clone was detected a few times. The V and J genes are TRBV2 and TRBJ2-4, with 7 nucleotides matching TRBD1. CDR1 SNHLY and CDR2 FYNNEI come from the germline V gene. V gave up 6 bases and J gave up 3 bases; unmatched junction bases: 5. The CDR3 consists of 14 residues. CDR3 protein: CASRRPGGKNIQYF. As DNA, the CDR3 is TGTGCCAGCAGGCGACCAGGGGGCAAAAACATTCAGTACTTC.

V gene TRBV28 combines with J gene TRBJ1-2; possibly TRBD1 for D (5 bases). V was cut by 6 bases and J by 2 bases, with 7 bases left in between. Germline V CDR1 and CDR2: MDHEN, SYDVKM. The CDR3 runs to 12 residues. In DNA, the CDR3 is TGTGCCAGCAGGACAGTAAACTATGGCTACACCTTC. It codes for CASRTVNYGYTF.

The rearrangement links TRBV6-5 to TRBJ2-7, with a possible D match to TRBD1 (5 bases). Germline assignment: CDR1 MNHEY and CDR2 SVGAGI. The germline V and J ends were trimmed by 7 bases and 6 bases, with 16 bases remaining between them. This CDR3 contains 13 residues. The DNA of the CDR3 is TGTGCCAGCATAGACAGCCTGGGGCTCGAGCAGTACTTC. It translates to CASIDSLGLEQYF.

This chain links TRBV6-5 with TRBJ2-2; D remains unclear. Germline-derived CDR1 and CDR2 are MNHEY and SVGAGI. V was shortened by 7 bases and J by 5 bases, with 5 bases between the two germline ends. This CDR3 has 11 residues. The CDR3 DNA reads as TGTGCCAGCACCAGGACCGGGGAGCTGTTTTTT. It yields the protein CASTRTGELFF.

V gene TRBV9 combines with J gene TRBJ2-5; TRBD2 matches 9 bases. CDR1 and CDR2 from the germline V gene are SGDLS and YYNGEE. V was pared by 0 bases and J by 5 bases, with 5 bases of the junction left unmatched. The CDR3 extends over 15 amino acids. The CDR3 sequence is CASSVDWAGGETQYF. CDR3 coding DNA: TGTGCCAGCAGCGTAGACTGGGCGGGGGGGGAGACCCAGTACTTC.

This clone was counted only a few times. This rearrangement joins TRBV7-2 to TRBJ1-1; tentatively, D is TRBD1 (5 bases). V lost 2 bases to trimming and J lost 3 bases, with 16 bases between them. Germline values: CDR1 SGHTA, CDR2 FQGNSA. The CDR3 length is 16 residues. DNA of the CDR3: TGTGCCAGCAGCTTACGGTCAGGGTCCCGGGACACTGAAGCTTTCTTT. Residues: CASSLRSGSRDTEAFF.

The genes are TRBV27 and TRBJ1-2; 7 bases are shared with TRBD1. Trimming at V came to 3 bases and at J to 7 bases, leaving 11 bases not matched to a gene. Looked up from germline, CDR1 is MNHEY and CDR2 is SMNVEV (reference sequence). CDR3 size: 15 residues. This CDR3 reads CASSFLRTGSGGYTF. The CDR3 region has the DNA TGTGCCAGCAGTTTTCTCCGGACAGGTAGTGGTGGCTACACCTTC.

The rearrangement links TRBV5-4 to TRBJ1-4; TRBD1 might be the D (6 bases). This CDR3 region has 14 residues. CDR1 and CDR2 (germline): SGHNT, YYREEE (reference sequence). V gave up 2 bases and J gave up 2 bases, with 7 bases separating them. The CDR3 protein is CASSLQGTNEKLFF. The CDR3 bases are TGTGCCAGCAGCTTACAGGGCACTAATGAAAAACTGTTTTTT. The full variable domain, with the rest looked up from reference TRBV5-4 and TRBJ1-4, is ETGVTQSPTHLIKTRGQQVTLRCSSQSGHNTVSWYQQALGQGPQFIFQYYREEENGRGNFPPRFSGLQFPNYSSELNVNALELDDSALYLCASSLQGTNEKLFFGSGTQLSVL.

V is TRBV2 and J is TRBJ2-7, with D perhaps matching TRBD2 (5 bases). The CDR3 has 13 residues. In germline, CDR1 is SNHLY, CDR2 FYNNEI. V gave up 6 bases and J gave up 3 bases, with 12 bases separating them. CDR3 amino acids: CASRPTRGYEQYF. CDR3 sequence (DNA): TGTGCCAGCAGGCCGACCCGGGGCTACGAGCAGTACTTC.

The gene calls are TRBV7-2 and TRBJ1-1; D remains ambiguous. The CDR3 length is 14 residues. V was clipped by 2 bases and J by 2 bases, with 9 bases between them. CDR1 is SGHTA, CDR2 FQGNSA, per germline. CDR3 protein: CASSLSGLNTEAFF. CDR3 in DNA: TGTGCCAGCAGCTTAAGTGGCCTTAACACTGAAGCTTTCTTT. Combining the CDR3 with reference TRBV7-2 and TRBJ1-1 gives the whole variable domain GAGVSQSPSNKVTEKGKDVELRCDPISGHTALYWYRQSLGQGLEFLIYFQGNSAPDKSGLPSDRFSAERTGGSVSTLTIQRTQQEDSAVYLCASSLSGLNTEAFFGQGTRLTVV.

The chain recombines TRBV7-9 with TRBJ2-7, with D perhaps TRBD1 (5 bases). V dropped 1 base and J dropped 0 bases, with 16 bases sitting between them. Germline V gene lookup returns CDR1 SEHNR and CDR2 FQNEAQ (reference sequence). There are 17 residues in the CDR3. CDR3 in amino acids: CASSLDPPGPSSYEQYF. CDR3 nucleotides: TGTGCCAGCAGCTTAGACCCCCCAGGGCCGAGCTCCTACGAGCAGTACTTC.